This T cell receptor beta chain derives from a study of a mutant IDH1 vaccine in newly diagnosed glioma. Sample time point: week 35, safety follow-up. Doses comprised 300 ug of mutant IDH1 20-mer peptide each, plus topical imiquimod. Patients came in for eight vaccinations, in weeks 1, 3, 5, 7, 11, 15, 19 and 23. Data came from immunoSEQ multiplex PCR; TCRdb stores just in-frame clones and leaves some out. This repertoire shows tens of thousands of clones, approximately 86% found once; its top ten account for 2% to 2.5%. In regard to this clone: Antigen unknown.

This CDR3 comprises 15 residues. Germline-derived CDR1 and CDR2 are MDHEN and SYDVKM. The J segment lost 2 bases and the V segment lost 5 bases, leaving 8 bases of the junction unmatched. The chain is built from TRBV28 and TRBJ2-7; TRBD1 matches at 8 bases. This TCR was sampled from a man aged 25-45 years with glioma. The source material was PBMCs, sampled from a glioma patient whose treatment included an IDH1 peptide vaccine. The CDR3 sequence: CASSPGTGGPYEQYF. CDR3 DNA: TGTGCCAGCAGTCCTGGGACAGGCGGGCCCTACGAGCAGTACTTC.